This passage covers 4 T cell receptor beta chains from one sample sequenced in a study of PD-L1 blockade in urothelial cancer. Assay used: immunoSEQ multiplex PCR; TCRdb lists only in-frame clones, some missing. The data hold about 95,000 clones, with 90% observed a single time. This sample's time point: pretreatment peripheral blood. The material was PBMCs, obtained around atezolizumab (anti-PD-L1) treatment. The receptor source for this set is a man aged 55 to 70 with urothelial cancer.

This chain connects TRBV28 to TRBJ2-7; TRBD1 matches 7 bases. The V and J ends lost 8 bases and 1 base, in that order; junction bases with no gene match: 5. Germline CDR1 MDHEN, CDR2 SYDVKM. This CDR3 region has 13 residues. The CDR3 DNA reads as TGTGCCAGCGGACAGGTCCCATCCTACGAGCAGTACTTC. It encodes CASGQVPSYEQYF.

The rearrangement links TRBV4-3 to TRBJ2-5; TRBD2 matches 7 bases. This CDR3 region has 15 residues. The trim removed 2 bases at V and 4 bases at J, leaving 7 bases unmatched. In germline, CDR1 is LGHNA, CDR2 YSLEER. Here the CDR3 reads CASSQLASGPETQYF. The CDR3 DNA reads TGCGCCAGCAGCCAATTGGCTAGCGGTCCAGAGACCCAGTACTTC.

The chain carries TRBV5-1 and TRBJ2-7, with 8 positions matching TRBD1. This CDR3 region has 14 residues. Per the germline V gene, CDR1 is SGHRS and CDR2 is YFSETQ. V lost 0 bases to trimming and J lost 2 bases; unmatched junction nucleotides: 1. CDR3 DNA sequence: TGCGCCAGCAGCTTGGGGGGACAGGCCTACGAGCAGTACTTC. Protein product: CASSLGGQAYEQYF.

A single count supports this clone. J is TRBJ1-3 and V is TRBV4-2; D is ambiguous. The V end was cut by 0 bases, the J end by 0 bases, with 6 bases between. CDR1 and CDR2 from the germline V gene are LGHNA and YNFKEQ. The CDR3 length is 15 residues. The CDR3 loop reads CASSQDGGSGNTIYF. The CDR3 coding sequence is TGTGCCAGCAGCCAAGATGGAGGCTCTGGAAACACCATATATTTT.